Below, one T cell receptor beta chain is given with its context. Its antigen is unidentified. The data were taken from a study of long-term antiretroviral therapy in people with HIV. Version v3.0 of the immunoSEQ assay was performed at survey level. TCRdb's copy holds only in-frame clones and misses some; the assay was immunoSEQ multiplex PCR. The sample includes 30,000 to 50,000 clones, 85% to 90% seen only once; the top ten take under 7.5%. The V end lost 2 bases, the J end lost 1 base, and 11 bases lay between the germline ends. The CDR3 loop spans 15 amino acids. From germline, CDR1 is MNHEY and CDR2 SMNVEV (reference sequence). Study-wide results and caveats: There were no data on ART adherence, viral resistance or therapy changes, a gap that limits inferences about post-ART repertoire changes. Transplant donor controls retained higher diversity, though diversity increased after ART. Specimen acquisition occurred between about 2003 and 2018, potentially under older ART regimens.

Sequenced here: unsorted PBMCs, sampled 3.1 years after starting antiretroviral therapy. The chain is built from TRBV27 and TRBJ2-5; a weak D match, TRBD1 (6 bases). The receptor's source is a woman aged 50 to 60 with HIV. The CDR3 region has the DNA TGTGCCAGCAGTTTAGGACAGTTGACCCAAGAGACCCAGTACTTC. As protein: CASSLGQLTQETQYF.